This passage covers 8 T cell receptor beta chains from one sample sequenced in a study of hypomethylating agent response in myelodysplastic syndrome. Repertoires were generated with immunoSEQ multiplex PCR, while TCRdb's copy carries only in-frame clones and drops some. The sample yields around 5,000 clones, approximately 80% seen once. The sample consisted of bone marrow, taken before or after starting hypomethylating agent treatment for myelodysplastic syndrome (not recorded which). These receptors originate from a human donor with myelodysplastic syndrome.

The chain uses TRBV4-1 and TRBJ2-7; D might be TRBD2 (7 bases). The CDR3 extends over 15 amino acids. The germline gives CDR1 MGHRA, CDR2 YSYEKL. V lost 4 bases, J lost 3 bases, and 16 bases lay in between. The CDR3 here is CASSPHGEGGYEQYF. The DNA of the CDR3 is TGCGCCAGCAGCCCTCACGGGGAGGGGGGCTACGAGCAGTACTTC.

This clone was seen a handful of times. The chain carries TRBV6-1 and TRBJ1-6, with unresolved D. The germline CDR1 and CDR2 sequences are MNHNS and SASEGT. V was trimmed by 2 bases and J by 7 bases, leaving 12 bases between them. CDR3 length equals 15 residues. The CDR3 protein is CASSERVDLNSPLHF. For the CDR3, the DNA is TGTGCCAGCAGTGAAAGGGTGGACCTCAATTCACCCCTCCACTTT.

The V gene is TRBV7-8, the J gene TRBJ2-7; unclear D gene. Germline CDR1 and CDR2: SGHVS and FQNEAQ. The CDR3 is 13 residues long. Deletions cut 5 bases from V and 0 bases from J, with 8 bases between. The CDR3 reads CASSPPYSYEQYF. The CDR3 DNA follows: TGTGCCAGCAGCCCCCCCTACTCCTACGAGCAGTACTTC. The variable domain in full, completed from reference TRBV7-8 and TRBJ2-7, reads GAGVSQSPRYKVAKRGQDVALRCDPISGHVSLFWYQQALGQGPEFLTYFQNEAQLDKSGLPSDRFFAERPEGSVSTLKIQRTQQEDSAVYLCASSPPYSYEQYFGPGTRLTVT.

This chain's CDR3 is CASSYGPPAGTEAFF. The CDR3 DNA follows: TGTGCCAGCAGTTACGGGCCACCGGCCGGCACTGAAGCTTTCTTT. V gene TRBV6-5 combines with J gene TRBJ1-1; no reliable D call. Trimming stripped 2 bases from V and 4 bases from J, with 14 bases between. From germline, CDR1 is MNHEY and CDR2 SVGAGI. This CDR3 is 15 amino acids long.

The rearrangement uses TRBV7-9 and TRBJ2-5; D gene unclear. This CDR3 is built from 11 residues. Per the germline V gene, CDR1 is SEHNR and CDR2 is FQNEAQ (reference sequence). V shed 5 bases and J shed 1 base, with 2 bases lying between them. CDR3 sequence: CASSPQETQYF. The CDR3 DNA reads as TGTGCCAGCAGCCCCCAAGAGACCCAGTACTTC.

The J gene is TRBJ1-6, the V gene TRBV6-6; TRBD1 might be the D (5 bases). V was clipped by 6 bases and J by 1 base, with 13 bases between them. The CDR3 is 16 amino acids. The germline CDR1 and CDR2 sequences are MNHNY and SVGAGI (reference sequence). CDR3 protein: CASSRDSPSYNSPLHF. The CDR3 coding sequence is TGTGCCAGCAGCCGTGACAGCCCGTCCTATAATTCACCCCTCCACTTT.

The J gene is TRBJ1-3, the V gene TRBV6-5; D is uncertain. CDR1 and CDR2 (germline): MNHEY, SVGAGI. V shed 5 bases and J shed 0 bases, with 8 bases lying between them. CDR3 length equals 14 residues. As DNA, the CDR3 is TGTGCCAGCAGTATCACCAGCTCTGGAAACACCATATATTTT. This translates into CASSITSSGNTIYF.

The V call is TRBV7-9, the J call TRBJ2-2, with 12 bases identical to TRBD1. Germline CDR1 is SEHNR and CDR2 is FQNEAQ (reference sequence). The CDR3 runs to 15 residues. Trimming removed 8 bases from V and 3 bases from J; junction bases left unmatched: 4. In nucleotides, the CDR3 is TGTGCCAGCCTTGGGACAGGGGGCTACACCGGGGAGCTGTTTTTT. This encodes CASLGTGGYTGELFF.